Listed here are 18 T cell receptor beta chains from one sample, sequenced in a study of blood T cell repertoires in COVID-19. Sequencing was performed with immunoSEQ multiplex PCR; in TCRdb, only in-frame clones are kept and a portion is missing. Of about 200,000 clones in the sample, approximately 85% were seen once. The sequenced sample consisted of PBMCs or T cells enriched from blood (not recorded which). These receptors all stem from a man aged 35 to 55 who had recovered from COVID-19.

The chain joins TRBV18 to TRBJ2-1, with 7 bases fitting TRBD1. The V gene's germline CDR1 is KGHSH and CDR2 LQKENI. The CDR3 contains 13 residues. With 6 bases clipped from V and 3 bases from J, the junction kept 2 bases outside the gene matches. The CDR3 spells CASSGDSYNEQFF. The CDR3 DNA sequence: TGTGCCAGCTCTGGGGACAGCTACAATGAGCAGTTCTTC.

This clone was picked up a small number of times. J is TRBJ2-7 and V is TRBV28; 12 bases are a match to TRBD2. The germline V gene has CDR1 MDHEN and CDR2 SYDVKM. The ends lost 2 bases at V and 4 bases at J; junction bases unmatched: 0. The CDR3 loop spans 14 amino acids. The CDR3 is CASSLLAGGYEQYF. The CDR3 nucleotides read TGTGCCAGCAGTTTACTAGCGGGAGGGTACGAGCAGTACTTC. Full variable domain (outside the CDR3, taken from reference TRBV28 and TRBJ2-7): DVKVTQSSRYLVKRTGEKVFLECVQDMDHENMFWYRQDPGLGLRLIYFSYDVKMKEKGDIPEGYSVSREKKERFSLILESASTNQTSMYLCASSLLAGGYEQYFGPGTRLTVT.

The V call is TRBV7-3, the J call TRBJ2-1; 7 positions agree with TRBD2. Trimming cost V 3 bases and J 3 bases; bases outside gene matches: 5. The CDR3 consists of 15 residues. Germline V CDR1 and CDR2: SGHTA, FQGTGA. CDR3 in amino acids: CASSFSGGFYNEQFF. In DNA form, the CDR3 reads TGTGCCAGCAGCTTTTCGGGAGGATTCTACAATGAGCAGTTCTTC.

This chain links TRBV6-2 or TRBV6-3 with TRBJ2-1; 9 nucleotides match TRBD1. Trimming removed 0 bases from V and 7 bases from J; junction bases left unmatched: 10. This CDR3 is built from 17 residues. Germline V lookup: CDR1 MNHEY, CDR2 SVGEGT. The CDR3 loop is CASSYSEGTGYRNEQFF. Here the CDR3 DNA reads TGTGCCAGCAGTTACTCTGAAGGGACAGGGTATAGGAATGAGCAGTTCTTC.

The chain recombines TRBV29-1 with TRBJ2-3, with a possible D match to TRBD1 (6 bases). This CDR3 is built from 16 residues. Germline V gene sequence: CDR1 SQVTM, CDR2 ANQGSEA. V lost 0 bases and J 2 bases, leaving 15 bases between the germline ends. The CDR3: CSVEDLLGHTTDTQYF. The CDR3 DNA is TGCAGCGTTGAAGATCTCTTGGGACACACCACAGATACGCAGTATTTT.

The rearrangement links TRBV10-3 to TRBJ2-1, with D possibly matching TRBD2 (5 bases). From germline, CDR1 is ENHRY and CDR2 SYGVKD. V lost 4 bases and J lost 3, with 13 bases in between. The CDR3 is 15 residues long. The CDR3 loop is CAISAPGTNYNEQFF. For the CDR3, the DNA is TGTGCCATCAGTGCTCCGGGAACAAACTACAATGAGCAGTTCTTC.

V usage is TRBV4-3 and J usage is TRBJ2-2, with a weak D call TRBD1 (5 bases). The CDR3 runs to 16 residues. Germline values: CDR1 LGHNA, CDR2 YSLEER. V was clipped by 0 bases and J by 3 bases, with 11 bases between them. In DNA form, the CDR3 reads TGCGCCAGCAGCCAAGAGTCAGGGCAGGACACCGGGGAGCTGTTTTTT. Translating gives CASSQESGQDTGELFF.

The CDR3 here is CASSLGHRDRGPGANVLTF. The CDR3 bases are TGTGCCAGCAGCTTAGGCCACCGGGACAGGGGGCCTGGGGCCAACGTCCTGACTTTC. This sequence joins TRBV7-8 and TRBJ2-6; 12 bases are a match to TRBD1. Unmatched junction bases numbered 6, after V lost 1 base and J lost 2 bases. The CDR3 is made up of 19 amino acids. CDR1 and CDR2 (germline): SGHVS, FQNEAQ.

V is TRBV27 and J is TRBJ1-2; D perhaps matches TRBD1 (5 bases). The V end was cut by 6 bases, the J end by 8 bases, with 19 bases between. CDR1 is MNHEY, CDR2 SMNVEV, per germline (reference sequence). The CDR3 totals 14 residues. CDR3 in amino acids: CASRRGEGSPGYTF. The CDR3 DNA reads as TGTGCCAGCAGAAGAGGGGAGGGCAGCCCAGGCTACACCTTC.

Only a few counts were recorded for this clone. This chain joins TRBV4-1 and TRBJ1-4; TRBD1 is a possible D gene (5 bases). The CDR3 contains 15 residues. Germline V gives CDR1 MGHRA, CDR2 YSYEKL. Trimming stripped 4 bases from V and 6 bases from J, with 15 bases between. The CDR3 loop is CASSPQWGGDEKLFF. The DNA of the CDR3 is TGCGCCAGCAGCCCCCAGTGGGGGGGAGATGAAAAACTGTTTTTT.

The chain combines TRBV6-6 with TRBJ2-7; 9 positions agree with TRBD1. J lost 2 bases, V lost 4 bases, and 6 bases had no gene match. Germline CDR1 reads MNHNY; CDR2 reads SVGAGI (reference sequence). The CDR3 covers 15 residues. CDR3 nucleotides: TGTGCCAGCAGTTCCCCCGACAGGGGGGCCTACGAGCAGTACGTC. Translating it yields CASSSPDRGAYEQYV.

The CDR3, as DNA: TGTGCCAGCAGCTTTCGGACCGGACAGCGGAACACTGAAGCTTTCTTT. It is translated as CASSFRTGQRNTEAFF. The V and J genes are TRBV5-6 and TRBJ1-1; D is possibly TRBD1 (6 bases). Germline-derived CDR1 and CDR2 are SGHDT and YYEEEE. V was trimmed by 2 bases and J by 1 base, leaving 15 bases between them. The length of the CDR3 is 16 residues.

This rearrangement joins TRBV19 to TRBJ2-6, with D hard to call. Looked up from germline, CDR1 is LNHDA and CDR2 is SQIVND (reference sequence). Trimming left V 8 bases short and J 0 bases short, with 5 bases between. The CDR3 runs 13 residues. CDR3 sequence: CASRSSGANVLTF. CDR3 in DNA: TGTGCCAGTCGGTCCTCTGGGGCCAACGTCCTGACTTTC. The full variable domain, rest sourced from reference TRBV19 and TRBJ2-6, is DGGITQSPKYLFRKEGQNVTLSCEQNLNHDAMYWYRQDPGQGLRLIYYSQIVNDFQKGDIAEGYSVSREKKESFPLTVTSAQKNPTAFYLCASRSSGANVLTFGAGSRLTVL.

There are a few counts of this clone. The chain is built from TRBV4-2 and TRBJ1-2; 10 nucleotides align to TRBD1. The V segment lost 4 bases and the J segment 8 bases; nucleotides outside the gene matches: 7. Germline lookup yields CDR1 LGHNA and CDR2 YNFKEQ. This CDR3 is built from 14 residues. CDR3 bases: TGTGCCAGCAGCCCGGGGACAGGGGAAGGCGGCTACACCTTC. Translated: CASSPGTGEGGYTF.

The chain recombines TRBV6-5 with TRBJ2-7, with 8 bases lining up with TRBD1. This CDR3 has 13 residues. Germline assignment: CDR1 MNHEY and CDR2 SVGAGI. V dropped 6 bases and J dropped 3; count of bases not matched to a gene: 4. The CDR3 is CASSGTGLYEQYF. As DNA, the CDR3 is TGTGCCAGCAGCGGGACAGGCCTCTACGAGCAGTACTTC.

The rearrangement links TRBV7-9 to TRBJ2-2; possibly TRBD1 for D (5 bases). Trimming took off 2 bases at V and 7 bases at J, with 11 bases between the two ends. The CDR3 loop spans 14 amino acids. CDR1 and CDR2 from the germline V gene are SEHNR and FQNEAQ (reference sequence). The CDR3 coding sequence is TGTGCCAGCAGCTTAAAAGGGGTGGACGGGGAGCTGTTTTTT. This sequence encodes CASSLKGVDGELFF.

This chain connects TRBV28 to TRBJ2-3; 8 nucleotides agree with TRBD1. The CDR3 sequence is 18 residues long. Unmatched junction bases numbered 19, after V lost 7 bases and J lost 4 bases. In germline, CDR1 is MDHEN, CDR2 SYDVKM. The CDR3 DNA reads TGTGCCAGCAAAATACCCCCTGGGGCAGGGGGCAGTGCAGATACGCAGTATTTT. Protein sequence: CASKIPPGAGGSADTQYF.

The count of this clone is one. The CDR3 region is CAWRRGQVVEQFF. The CDR3 coding sequence is TGTGCCTGGAGGAGGGGACAGGTTGTTGAGCAGTTCTTC. The V gene is TRBV30, the J gene TRBJ2-1; 8 nucleotides line up with TRBD1. CDR1 and CDR2 (germline): GTSNPN, SVGIG (reference sequence). The CDR3 is 13 amino acids. Trimming cost V 3 bases and J 9 bases; bases outside gene matches: 7.